This T cell receptor (beta chain) was captured by sequencing in a study of T cell responses to AZD1222 COVID-19 vaccine. Broader study findings: Within unmutated variant regions lay the reported targets of nearly half of spike-specific TCRs.

Worth noting for this clone: What it binds is unknown.

Trimming cost V 1 base and J 0 bases; bases outside gene matches: 3. This CDR3 has 17 residues. Germline V gene lookup returns CDR1 MGHRA and CDR2 YSYEKL. Produced via immunoSEQ multiplex PCR; TCRdb's table is partial and in-frame only. The table shows about 180,000 clones, with 85% to 90% occurring only once. This specimen was peripheral blood, taken on day 0 of AZD1222 vaccination. The chain recombines TRBV4-1 with TRBJ2-3, with TRBD2 identical over 11 bases. The TCR originated in an adult in good health. The CDR3 spells CASSQVRLAGSTDTQYF. In DNA form, the CDR3 reads TGCGCCAGCAGCCAAGTGCGACTAGCGGGGAGCACAGATACGCAGTATTTT.